These 26 T cell receptor beta chains came from one sample sequenced in a study of T cell responses to AZD1222 COVID-19 vaccine. Sequenced by immunoSEQ multiplex PCR; TCRdb stores in-frame clones only, minus some. The table records about 170,000 clones, around nine tenths of them present only once. The source material was peripheral blood, sampled on day 0 of AZD1222 vaccination. The receptors were sampled from an adult in good health.

In this sample, this clone turned up once. The genes are TRBV5-1 and TRBJ1-5; D may be TRBD1 (6 bases). The CDR3 totals 14 residues. Germline V gene lookup returns CDR1 SGHRS and CDR2 YFSETQ. V was trimmed by 4 bases and J by 3 bases, leaving 11 bases between them. In nucleotides, the CDR3 is TGCGCCAGCAGCACAGGACAGATCAATCAGCCCCAGCATTTT. Translated: CASSTGQINQPQHF.

This clone was counted only a few times. The chain joins TRBV30 to TRBJ1-5; maybe TRBD1 (5 bases). Trimming shortened V by 0 bases and J by 5 bases, and 8 bases separated the two germline ends. The CDR3 covers 13 residues. Per germline, CDR1 GTSNPN and CDR2 SVGIG (reference sequence). The CDR3 region is CAWSVRGDQPQHF. DNA of the CDR3: TGTGCCTGGAGTGTACGAGGGGATCAGCCCCAGCATTTT.

V usage is TRBV23-1 and J usage is TRBJ2-2; TRBD1 matches 9 bases. TRBV23-1 is classed as an ORF, of uncertain function. CDR3 size: 17 residues. V dropped 2 bases and J dropped 6; count of bases not matched to a gene: 10. This chain's CDR3 is CASSQARQGVFSGELFF. CDR3 DNA sequence: TGCGCCAGCAGTCAAGCGAGACAGGGGGTTTTCTCCGGGGAGCTGTTTTTT.

This chain connects TRBV4-2 to TRBJ1-1; TRBD1 aligns across 8 bases. J was trimmed by 3 bases and V by 5 bases; bases with no gene match: 5. The length of the CDR3 is 14 residues. Looked up from germline, CDR1 is LGHNA and CDR2 is YNFKEQ. The CDR3 DNA reads as TGTGCCAGCAGCGCAGACAGGGGATACACTGAAGCTTTCTTT. Protein product: CASSADRGYTEAFF.

The V and J genes are TRBV5-1 and TRBJ1-5; D ambiguous. The V and J ends lost 0 bases and 3 bases respectively, with 10 bases between them. Germline lookup yields CDR1 SGHRS and CDR2 YFSETQ. This CDR3 contains 15 residues. CDR3: CASSLEGLLNQPQHF. The DNA for the CDR3 is TGCGCCAGCAGCTTGGAAGGACTCCTCAATCAGCCCCAGCATTTT.

CDR3 amino acids: CASSQDGGVWRGTEAFF. DNA of the CDR3: TGCGCCAGCAGCCAAGACGGCGGGGTTTGGCGGGGTACTGAAGCTTTCTTT. The chain combines TRBV4-1 with TRBJ1-1, with no clear D. The V and J ends lost 0 bases and 5 bases respectively, with 19 bases between them. The V gene's germline CDR1 is MGHRA and CDR2 YSYEKL. The CDR3 totals 17 residues.

The chain recombines TRBV7-2 with TRBJ2-7; 7 bases line up with TRBD1. CDR3 length: 15 residues. The V segment lost 3 bases and the J segment 3 bases; nucleotides outside the gene matches: 8. CDR1 is SGHTA, CDR2 FQGNSA, per germline. In DNA, the CDR3 is TGTGCCAGCAGCTTCCGGACAGGAAGGGACTACGAGCAGTACTTC. Translation: CASSFRTGRDYEQYF. Filled out from reference TRBV7-2 and TRBJ2-7, the complete variable domain reads GAGVSQSPSNKVTEKGKDVELRCDPISGHTALYWYRQSLGQGLEFLIYFQGNSAPDKSGLPSDRFSAERTGGSVSTLTIQRTQQEDSAVYLCASSFRTGRDYEQYFGPGTRLTVT.

The rearrangement joins TRBV11-2 to TRBJ1-2, with 8 bases lining up with TRBD1. CDR3 length equals 15 residues. J lost 3 bases, V lost 7 bases, and 10 bases had no gene match. Germline V CDR1 and CDR2: SGHAT, FQNNGV. The CDR3 nucleotides read TGTGCCAGCAACCCCGGACAGGGAAGCCACTATGGCTACACCTTC. As protein: CASNPGQGSHYGYTF.

The gene calls are TRBV5-1 and TRBJ1-5; D not resolved. The CDR3 length is 14 residues. Deletions cut 2 bases from V and 2 bases from J, with 8 bases between. CDR1 and CDR2 (germline): SGHRS, YFSETQ. This CDR3 is CASSFNGGNQPQHF. In DNA, the CDR3 is TGCGCCAGCAGCTTTAACGGGGGCAATCAGCCCCAGCATTTT.

This clone appeared a few times. The chain has TRBV3-1 (or the pseudogene TRBV3-2) and TRBJ2-7, with D possibly TRBD1 on 5 matching bases. The germline V and J ends were trimmed by 0 bases and 6 bases, with 9 bases remaining between them. The CDR3 has 13 amino acids. Looked up from germline, CDR1 is LGHDT and CDR2 is YNNKEL (reference sequence). The CDR3 DNA is TGTGCCAGCAGCCAAGATCGTAGGGGCGAGCAGTACTTC. The encoded protein is CASSQDRRGEQYF.

The rearrangement links TRBV12-3 or TRBV12-4 to TRBJ1-1, with 8 nucleotides matching TRBD1. V lost 6 bases to trimming and J lost 2 bases; unmatched junction nucleotides: 2. The CDR3 runs to 13 residues. The CDR3 loop is CASRQGANTEAFF. The CDR3 region has the DNA TGTGCCAGCAGGCAGGGGGCAAACACTGAAGCTTTCTTT.

This clone appeared a single time. The chain is built from TRBV30 and TRBJ1-5, with TRBD1 identical over 7 bases. Germline CDR1 and CDR2: GTSNPN and SVGIG (reference sequence). The CDR3 has 14 residues. With V trimmed by 0 bases and J by 7 bases, 6 bases remained unmatched. CDR3 DNA: TGTGCCTGGAGTGTACAGGGGAGTGGACAGCCCCAGCATTTT. As protein: CAWSVQGSGQPQHF. Using reference TRBV30 and TRBJ1-5 for the parts outside the CDR3, the full variable domain is SQTIHQWPATLVQPVGSPLSLECTVEGTSNPNLYWYRQAAGRGLQLLFYSVGIGQISSEVPQNLSASRPQDRQFILSSKKLLLSDSGFYLCAWSVQGSGQPQHFGDGTRLSIL.

V usage is TRBV29-1 and J usage is TRBJ1-1; no clear D. The CDR3 extends over 14 amino acids. Trimming removed 6 bases at V and 0 bases at J, with 14 bases between. CDR1 is SQVTM, CDR2 ANQGSEA, per germline. The CDR3 bases are TGCAGCGTCCTCGAGGTCCGACTGAACACTGAAGCTTTCTTT. Translation: CSVLEVRLNTEAFF.

This chain connects TRBV5-3 to TRBJ1-1, with D possibly TRBD1 on 6 matching bases. TRBV5-3 is an ORF; its function is uncertain. V was clipped by 4 bases and J by 4 bases, with 11 bases between them. The CDR3 consists of 13 residues. The DNA of the CDR3 is TGTGCCAGAAGCCCGGACAGAACCACTGAAGCTTTCTTT. Protein sequence: CARSPDRTTEAFF.

The V and J genes are TRBV7-6 and TRBJ1-2; 8 nucleotides line up with TRBD1. The CDR3 has 13 amino acids. V lost 2 bases to trimming and J lost 8 bases; unmatched junction nucleotides: 4. Looked up from germline, CDR1 is SGHVS and CDR2 is FNYEAQ. The CDR3 sequence is CASSLPGGNGYTF. The CDR3 region has the DNA TGTGCCAGCAGCTTACCAGGGGGCAACGGCTACACCTTC.

A single count supports this clone. In DNA, the CDR3 is TGTGCCAGTAGTAAAGTGACAGAGAACACCGGGGAGCTGTTTTTT. This encodes CASSKVTENTGELFF. This chain connects TRBV19 to TRBJ2-2, with TRBD1 as a possible D gene (5 bases). CDR3 size: 15 residues. CDR1 is LNHDA and CDR2 is SQIVND in the germline V gene (reference sequence). Trimming stripped 4 bases from V and 1 base from J, with 10 bases between.

The J gene is TRBJ1-2, the V gene TRBV12-3 or TRBV12-4; D is ambiguous. The CDR3 sequence is 12 residues long. V dropped 1 base and J dropped 9 bases, with 9 bases sitting between them. The CDR3 coding sequence is TGTGCCAGCAGTTTAGGGCGTTACAGCTACACCTTC. Its translation: CASSLGRYSYTF.

This clone came up once. The gene calls are TRBV2 and TRBJ2-1, with 8 positions matching TRBD2. This CDR3 has 16 residues. After removal of 2 bases from V and 4 bases from J, the junction contained 7 bases not matched to a gene. The germline CDR1 and CDR2 sequences are SNHLY and FYNNEI. CDR3 residues: CASSEIAAGVYNEQFF. The CDR3 DNA sequence: TGTGCCAGCAGTGAAATCGCAGCGGGAGTTTACAATGAGCAGTTCTTC. The whole variable domain, remainder taken from reference TRBV2 and TRBJ2-1, is EPEVTQTPSHQVTQMGQEVILRCVPISNHLYFYWYRQILGQKVEFLVSFYNNEISEKSEIFDDQFSVERPDGSNFTLKIRSTKLEDSAMYFCASSEIAAGVYNEQFFGPGTRLTVL.

The rearrangement uses TRBV19 and TRBJ1-6; D is perhaps TRBD1 (5 bases). The CDR3 consists of 15 residues. V was trimmed by 7 bases and J by 3 bases, leaving 13 bases between them. Germline V CDR1 and CDR2: LNHDA, SQIVND (reference sequence). DNA of the CDR3: TGTGCCAGTAAACCGGGCCAGGGCTATAATTCACCCCTCCACTTT. Encoded protein: CASKPGQGYNSPLHF.

The chain uses TRBV7-2 and TRBJ1-5; 9 positions match TRBD1. The V and J ends lost 3 bases and 7 bases, in that order; junction bases with no gene match: 1. Germline V CDR1 and CDR2: SGHTA, FQGNSA. CDR3 length equals 13 residues. The chain's CDR3 is CASSFDRGQPQHF. CDR3 sequence (DNA): TGTGCCAGCAGCTTTGACAGGGGGCAGCCCCAGCATTTT. The variable domain in full, completed from reference TRBV7-2 and TRBJ1-5, reads GAGVSQSPSNKVTEKGKDVELRCDPISGHTALYWYRQSLGQGLEFLIYFQGNSAPDKSGLPSDRFSAERTGGSVSTLTIQRTQQEDSAVYLCASSFDRGQPQHFGDGTRLSIL.

This chain uses TRBV12-3 or TRBV12-4 with TRBJ2-3, with 7 nucleotides matching TRBD2. The CDR3 runs 13 residues. With 7 bases clipped from V and 3 bases from J, the junction kept 4 bases outside the gene matches. The CDR3 protein is CASMAGETDTQYF. The DNA of the CDR3 is TGTGCCAGCATGGCGGGAGAAACAGATACGCAGTATTTT.

The chain combines TRBV5-1 with TRBJ2-5; 10 bases line up with TRBD1. With V trimmed by 0 bases and J by 4 bases, 3 bases remained unmatched. The germline gives CDR1 SGHRS, CDR2 YFSETQ. CDR3 length: 15 residues. CDR3 nucleotides: TGCGCCAGCAGCTTGGGACAGGGGGCAGGAGAGACCCAGTACTTC. Encoded protein: CASSLGQGAGETQYF.

This clone appeared once. The V gene is TRBV5-1, the J gene TRBJ1-2; D is perhaps TRBD1 (6 bases). CDR1 SGHRS and CDR2 YFSETQ come from the germline V gene. CDR3 length: 17 residues. Trimming left V 4 bases short and J 0 bases short, with 19 bases between. CDR3 sequence: CASSHQGGRDSNYGYTF. The CDR3 region has the DNA TGCGCCAGCAGCCATCAAGGGGGGAGGGACTCTAACTATGGCTACACCTTC.

This clone showed up just once. The chain uses TRBV6-4 and TRBJ2-7; TRBD2 matches at 13 bases. CDR1 MRHNA and CDR2 SNTAGT come from the germline V gene. V dropped 11 bases and J dropped 3; count of bases not matched to a gene: 4. This CDR3 has 13 residues. The CDR3 DNA reads TGTGCCGGACTAGCGGGAGTCTACTACGAGCAGTACTTC. Translated, it gives CAGLAGVYYEQYF.

The genes are TRBV2 and TRBJ2-1; the D call may be TRBD1 or TRBD2 (5 bases each). There are 13 residues in the CDR3. Germline-derived CDR1 and CDR2 are SNHLY and FYNNEI. The CDR3 bases are TGTGCTACAGCAGGGAGCTCCTACAATGAGCAGTTCTTC. Protein sequence: CATAGSSYNEQFF. Full variable domain (outside the CDR3, taken from reference TRBV2 and TRBJ2-1): EPEVTQTPSHQVTQMGQEVILRCVPISNHLYFYWYRQILGQKVEFLVSFYNNEISEKSEIFDDQFSVERPDGSNFTLKIRSTKLEDSAMYFCATAGSSYNEQFFGPGTRLTVL.

This chain joins TRBV6-5 and TRBJ1-1; 7 nucleotides match TRBD1. J lost 3 bases, V lost 6 bases, and 7 bases had no gene match. CDR1 and CDR2 from the germline V gene are MNHEY and SVGAGI. This CDR3 spans 14 amino acids. CDR3: CASSKGQWDTEAFF. The DNA of the CDR3 is TGTGCCAGCAGCAAGGGACAGTGGGACACTGAAGCTTTCTTT.